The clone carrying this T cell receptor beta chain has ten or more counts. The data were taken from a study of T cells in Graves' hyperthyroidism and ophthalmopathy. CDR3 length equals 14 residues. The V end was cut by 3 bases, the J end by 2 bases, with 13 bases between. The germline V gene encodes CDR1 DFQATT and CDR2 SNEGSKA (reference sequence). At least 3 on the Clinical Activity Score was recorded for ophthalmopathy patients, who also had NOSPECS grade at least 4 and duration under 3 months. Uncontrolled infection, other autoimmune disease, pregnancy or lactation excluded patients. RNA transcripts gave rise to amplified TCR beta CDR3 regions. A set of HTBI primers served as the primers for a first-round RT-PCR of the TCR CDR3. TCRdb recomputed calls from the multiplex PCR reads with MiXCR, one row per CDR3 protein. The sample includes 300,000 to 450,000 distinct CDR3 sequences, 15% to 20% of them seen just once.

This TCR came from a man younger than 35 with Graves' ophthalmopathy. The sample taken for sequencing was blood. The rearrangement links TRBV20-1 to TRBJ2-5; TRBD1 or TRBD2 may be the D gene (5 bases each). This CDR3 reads CSASAWDGQETQYF. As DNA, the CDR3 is TGCAGTGCTAGCGCTTGGGACGGACAAGAGACCCAGTACTTC.